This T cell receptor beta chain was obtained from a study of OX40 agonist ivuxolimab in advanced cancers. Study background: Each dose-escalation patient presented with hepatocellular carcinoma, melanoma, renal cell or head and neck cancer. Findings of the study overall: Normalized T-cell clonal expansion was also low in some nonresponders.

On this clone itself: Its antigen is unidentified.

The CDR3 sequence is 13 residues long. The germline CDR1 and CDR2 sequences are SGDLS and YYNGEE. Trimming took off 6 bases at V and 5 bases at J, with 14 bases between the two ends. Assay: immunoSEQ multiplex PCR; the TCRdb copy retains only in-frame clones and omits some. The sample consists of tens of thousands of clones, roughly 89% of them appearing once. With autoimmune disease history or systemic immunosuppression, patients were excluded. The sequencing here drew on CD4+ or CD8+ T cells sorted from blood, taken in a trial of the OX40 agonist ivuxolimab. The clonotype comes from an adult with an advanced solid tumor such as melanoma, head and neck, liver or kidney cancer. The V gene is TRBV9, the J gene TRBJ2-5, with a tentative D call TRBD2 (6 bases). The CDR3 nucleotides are TGTGCCAGCAACACTGGAGGAGGGGAGACCCAGTACTTC. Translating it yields CASNTGGGETQYF.